These 9 T cell receptor beta chains share one sample of origin, sequenced in a study of cytomegalovirus exposure and HLA in healthy donors. PCR was performed using 60 Vbeta and 13 Jbeta primers. Here immunoSEQ multiplex PCR was the method, and the copy in TCRdb shows in-frame clones only, minus some. This table has some 150,000 clones, about 80% appearing once. Specimen: PBMCs. The receptors were sampled from a man in his late teens or twenties in good health and CMV-seropositive.

This clone was counted a few times. The chain couples TRBV19 to TRBJ1-1; 10 bases line up with TRBD1. Trimming cost V 7 bases and J 3 bases; bases outside gene matches: 8. The germline V gene encodes CDR1 LNHDA and CDR2 SQIVND (reference sequence). This CDR3 region has 15 residues. In DNA form, the CDR3 reads TGTGCCAGTACCTTCCGGGACAGGGGTTACACTGAAGCTTTCTTT. Translating it yields CASTFRDRGYTEAFF.

This clone was found a few times. The chain couples TRBV4-1 to TRBJ1-4; the D gene is possibly TRBD1 (5 bases). The CDR3 consists of 11 residues. Trimming pared 1 base from V and 12 bases from J, leaving 6 bases between. CDR1 MGHRA and CDR2 YSYEKL come from the germline V gene. The CDR3 is CASSQGTQLFF. The DNA for the CDR3 is TGCGCCAGCAGCCAAGGGACACAACTGTTTTTT.

V gene TRBV7-7 combines with J gene TRBJ2-2, with TRBD1 matching over 9 bases. V shed 4 bases and J 1 base; nucleotides not matched to a gene: 4. This CDR3 has 16 residues. Germline assignment: CDR1 SSHAT and CDR2 FNYEAQ (reference sequence). The CDR3 region is CASSSRTGENTGELFF. The CDR3, as DNA: TGTGCCAGCAGCTCACGGACAGGGGAGAACACCGGGGAGCTGTTTTTT.

The V gene is TRBV25-1, the J gene TRBJ1-5; D is possibly TRBD1 (6 bases). The CDR3 runs 15 residues. Per germline, CDR1 MGHDK and CDR2 SYGVNS. V lost 5 bases and J 0 bases, leaving 11 bases between the germline ends. CDR3 sequence reads: CASSPDRSSNQPQHF. Written as DNA, the CDR3 is TGTGCCAGCAGTCCGGACAGAAGTAGCAATCAGCCCCAGCATTTT.

The chain links TRBV7-6 to TRBJ2-1, with a possible D match to TRBD2 (6 bases). This CDR3 is 16 amino acids long. Germline CDR1 is SGHVS and CDR2 is FNYEAQ. V lost 4 bases and J lost 3, with 16 bases in between. CDR3 coding DNA: TGTGCCAGCAGCTCTCGCCTAGCGAGCTTCTACAATGAGCAGTTCTTC. Its protein product is CASSSRLASFYNEQFF.

The genes are TRBV5-1 and TRBJ2-7; a possible D gene is TRBD1 (5 bases). V lost 5 bases, J lost 6 bases, and 9 bases lay in between. This CDR3 has 11 residues. Germline loops: CDR1 SGHRS, CDR2 YFSETQ. The CDR3 DNA is TGCGCCAGCAGTCAGGGTCTCGAGCAGTACTTC. Amino acid sequence: CASSQGLEQYF.

The chain recombines TRBV6-5 with TRBJ2-2; tentatively, D is TRBD1 (6 bases). This CDR3 contains 15 residues. V shed 2 bases and J shed 4 bases, with 11 bases lying between them. Germline V CDR1 and CDR2: MNHEY, SVGAGI. The CDR3 is CASSYEGVGTGELFF. CDR3 nucleotide sequence: TGTGCCAGCAGTTACGAGGGGGTAGGCACCGGGGAGCTGTTTTTT.

The rearrangement uses TRBV6-1 and TRBJ2-1; 10 positions agree with TRBD2. Germline values: CDR1 MNHNS, CDR2 SASEGT. The CDR3 spans 15 residues. Trimming cost V 2 bases and J 7 bases; bases outside gene matches: 5. The CDR3 nucleotides are TGTGCCAGCAGTGAACTAGCGGGAGTTCTGAATGAGCAGTTCTTC. Translated, it gives CASSELAGVLNEQFF.

This clone was seen a few times. The chain uses TRBV10-3 and TRBJ2-5, with unresolved D. CDR1 ENHRY and CDR2 SYGVKD come from the germline V gene. The CDR3 contains 14 residues. Trimming took off 0 bases at V and 5 bases at J, with 10 bases between the two ends. This CDR3 reads CAISESRRSETQYF. The CDR3 nucleotides read TGTGCCATCAGTGAGTCCCGAAGGAGCGAGACCCAGTACTTC.